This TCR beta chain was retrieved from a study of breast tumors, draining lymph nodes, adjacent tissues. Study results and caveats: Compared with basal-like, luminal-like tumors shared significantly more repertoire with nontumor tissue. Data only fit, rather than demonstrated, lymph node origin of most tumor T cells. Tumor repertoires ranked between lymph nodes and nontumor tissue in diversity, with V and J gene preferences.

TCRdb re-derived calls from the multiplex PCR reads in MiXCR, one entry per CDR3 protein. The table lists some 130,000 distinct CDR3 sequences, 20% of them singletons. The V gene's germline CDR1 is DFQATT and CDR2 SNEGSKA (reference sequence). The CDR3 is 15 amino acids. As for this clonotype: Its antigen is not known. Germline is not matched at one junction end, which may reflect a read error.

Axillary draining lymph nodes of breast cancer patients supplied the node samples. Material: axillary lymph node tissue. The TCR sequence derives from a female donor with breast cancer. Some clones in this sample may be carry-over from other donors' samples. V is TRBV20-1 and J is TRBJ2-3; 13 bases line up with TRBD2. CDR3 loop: CSAVTSGRVADTQCF. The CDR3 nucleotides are TGCAGTGCTGTAACTAGCGGGAGGGTCGCAGATACGCAGTGTTTT.